Listed below are T cell receptor beta chains from one sample, sequenced in a study of beta chain features in type 1 diabetes. TCRdb's copy holds only in-frame clones and misses some; the assay was immunoSEQ multiplex PCR. The repertoire has hundreds of thousands of clones, around 15% of them found once; the top ten carry approximately 0.099%. The source material was naive CD4+ T cells from blood. The receptors originated from a young man in good health. The CDR3 runs from the conserved cysteine through the conserved F or W. Fields, in order: J gene, V gene, clone size, D gene, CDR3 protein, CDR3 DNA. D genes are given only for firm matches. A row's size may be missing; if present it is once, few, many or a size class.

TRBJ1-1	TRBV5-5	NA	TRBD1	CASSFAGGVGTEAFF	TGTGCCAGCAGCTTCGCAGGGGGCGTTGGCACTGAAGCTTTCTTT
TRBJ2-7	TRBV4-1	few	TRBD1	CASSSGQGESYEQYF	TGCGCCAGCAGTTCAGGACAGGGTGAATCCTACGAGCAGTACTTC
TRBJ1-3	TRBV15	NA	NA	CATSGTDSGNTIYF	TGTGCCACCAGCGGAACGGACTCTGGAAACACCATATATTTT
TRBJ2-7	TRBV7-2	NA	TRBD1	CASSRTGGYEQYF	TGTGCCAGCAGTCGGACAGGGGGCTACGAGCAGTACTTC
TRBJ2-7	TRBV5-4	NA	NA	CASRRGTPWGESYEQYF	TGTGCCAGCAGACGCGGGACGCCATGGGGGGAGTCCTACGAGCAGTACTTC
TRBJ2-3	TRBV7-2	NA	NA	CASSRYIGQLTDTQYF	TGTGCCAGCAGCCGCTACATCGGACAGTTGACAGATACGCAGTATTTT
TRBJ2-1	TRBV7-2	NA	TRBD2	CASRIPGGKDEQFF	TGTGCCAGCAGAATCCCGGGGGGTAAGGATGAGCAGTTCTTC
TRBJ1-3	TRBV28	few	NA	CASRRRGGSGNTIYF	TGTGCCAGCAGACGACGAGGGGGCTCTGGAAACACCATATATTTT
TRBJ1-1	TRBV18	few	NA	CASSPGLQANTEAFF	TGTGCCAGCTCACCAGGTCTACAGGCGAACACTGAAGCTTTCTTT
TRBJ1-2	TRBV5-1	few	NA	CASSLDGLGYTF	TGCGCCAGCAGCTTGGATGGGCTTGGCTACACCTTC
TRBJ1-4	TRBV6-5	few	NA	CASSWARRNEKLFF	TGTGCCAGCAGTTGGGCCAGGCGTAATGAAAAACTGTTTTTT
TRBJ2-7	TRBV7-2	NA	TRBD1	CASSLGQGFYEQYF	TGTGCCAGCAGCTTAGGACAGGGTTTCTACGAGCAGTACTTC
TRBJ2-7	TRBV2	few	TRBD1	CASSERTGTPTNEQYF	TGTGCCAGCAGTGAACGGACAGGGACTCCCACCAACGAGCAGTACTTC
TRBJ2-7	TRBV9	NA	NA	CASSVQPGVSYEQYF	TGTGCCAGCAGCGTACAGCCGGGAGTTTCCTACGAGCAGTACTTC
TRBJ2-6	TRBV21-1	NA	NA	CASSRPGQGLPGANVLTF	TGTGCCAGCAGCAGGCCGGGACAGGGCTTGCCCGGGGCCAACGTCCTGACTTTC
TRBJ1-5	TRBV27	NA	NA	CASSSIGRAKNRPQHF	TGTGCCAGCAGTTCCATAGGACGGGCAAAAAATCGACCCCAGCATTTT
TRBJ1-1	TRBV7-3	few	NA	CASSPRGSGQAFF	TGTGCCAGCAGCCCCCGAGGATCGGGGCAAGCTTTCTTT
TRBJ1-1	TRBV28	few	NA	CASSPAPGQSTEAFF	TGTGCCAGCAGTCCCGCACCGGGACAATCCACTGAAGCTTTCTTT
TRBJ1-3	TRBV28	NA	NA	CASSLVQGSGNTIYF	TGTGCCAGCAGTTTGGTACAGGGTTCTGGAAACACCATATATTTT
TRBJ1-1	TRBV6-1	few	TRBD1	CASSEQGGMNTEAFF	TGTGCCAGCAGTGAACAGGGGGGAATGAACACTGAAGCTTTCTTT
TRBJ1-2	TRBV4-1	few	NA	CASRHLSKGTDYGYTF	TGCGCCAGTAGACACCTTAGTAAGGGGACCGACTATGGCTACACCTTC
TRBJ2-2	TRBV5-1	NA	TRBD2	CASSFGAGGPTGELFF	TGCGCCAGCAGCTTCGGAGCGGGAGGGCCCACCGGGGAGCTGTTTTTT
TRBJ1-2	TRBV6-4	few	TRBD1	CASTPTGAGDYGYTF	TGTGCCAGCACCCCGACAGGGGCGGGGGACTATGGCTACACCTTC
TRBJ2-7	TRBV19	few	NA	CASSASGVDDEQYF	TGTGCCAGTAGTGCCTCTGGCGTGGATGACGAGCAGTACTTC
TRBJ1-1	TRBV9	few	TRBD1	CASSAWTGETAEAFF	TGTGCCAGCAGCGCCTGGACAGGGGAGACGGCTGAAGCTTTCTTT
TRBJ2-1	TRBV7-2	few	TRBD1	CASSPDRGNYNEQFF	TGTGCCAGCAGCCCAGACAGGGGGAACTACAATGAGCAGTTCTTC
TRBJ2-7	TRBV2	few	NA	CASLPQGEQYF	TGTGCCAGCTTACCCCAGGGTGAGCAGTACTTC
TRBJ2-5	TRBV19	few	NA	CASSMRTEETQYF	TGTGCCAGTAGTATGAGAACCGAAGAGACCCAGTACTTC
TRBJ2-3	TRBV19	few	NA	CASTVHDSTDTQYF	TGTGCCAGTACGGTCCACGACAGCACAGATACGCAGTATTTT
TRBJ2-3	TRBV7-2	few	NA	CASSLLIPDTQYF	TGTGCCAGCAGCTTATTGATCCCAGATACGCAGTATTTT
TRBJ1-5	TRBV5-1	once	NA	CASSLGGTDKPQHF	TGCGCCAGCAGCTTGGGCGGGACGGACAAGCCCCAGCATTTT
TRBJ2-4	TRBV30	NA	NA	CAWSVAGYLAKNIQYF	TGTGCCTGGAGTGTAGCCGGGTACCTAGCCAAAAACATTCAGTACTTC
TRBJ1-2	TRBV7-9	NA	TRBD1	CASSTGQGGYTF	TGTGCCAGCAGCACCGGACAGGGAGGCTACACCTTC